Sequencing of this T cell receptor beta chain was carried out in a study of vaccination effects on CD4 cells after COVID-19. Study-wide points: The study found that post-vaccine spike-reactive clones in convalescents were mainly new vaccine-induced clones.

Clones were sequenced by immunoSEQ multiplex PCR, and TCRdb holds only the in-frame ones, with some missing. The repertoire holds 70,000 or so clones, with roughly 73% as singletons. Trimming took 1 base from V and 2 from J; bases not matched to a gene: 7. Germline CDR1 is MNHNS and CDR2 is SASEGT. This CDR3 comprises 16 residues. Sequencing was preceded by expansion of antigen-specific CD4+ T cells with viral peptide pools in the ViraFEST assay. Culture proceeded for 10 days, and CD4+ T cells were then isolated. By PCR, the person was confirmed to have had SARS-CoV-2 infection between March and December 2020. The negative control culture used an HIV-1 Nef peptide pool. On both days 3 and 7, half of the culture medium was replaced with IL-2 medium. Note on this clone: Its specificity is unknown.

The input for sequencing was CD4+ T cells from PBMCs cultured with HIV peptides, taken before COVID-19 vaccination. Subset given: HIV-1 Nef peptide pool negative control/reference culture. J is TRBJ2-5 and V is TRBV6-1; TRBD1 aligns across 7 bases. The sequence was collected from a human donor who had a prior SARS-CoV-2 infection. Written as DNA, the CDR3 is TGTGCCAGCAGTGAAGGTGAGGACAGGCTTCAAGAGACCCAGTACTTC. It encodes CASSEGEDRLQETQYF.